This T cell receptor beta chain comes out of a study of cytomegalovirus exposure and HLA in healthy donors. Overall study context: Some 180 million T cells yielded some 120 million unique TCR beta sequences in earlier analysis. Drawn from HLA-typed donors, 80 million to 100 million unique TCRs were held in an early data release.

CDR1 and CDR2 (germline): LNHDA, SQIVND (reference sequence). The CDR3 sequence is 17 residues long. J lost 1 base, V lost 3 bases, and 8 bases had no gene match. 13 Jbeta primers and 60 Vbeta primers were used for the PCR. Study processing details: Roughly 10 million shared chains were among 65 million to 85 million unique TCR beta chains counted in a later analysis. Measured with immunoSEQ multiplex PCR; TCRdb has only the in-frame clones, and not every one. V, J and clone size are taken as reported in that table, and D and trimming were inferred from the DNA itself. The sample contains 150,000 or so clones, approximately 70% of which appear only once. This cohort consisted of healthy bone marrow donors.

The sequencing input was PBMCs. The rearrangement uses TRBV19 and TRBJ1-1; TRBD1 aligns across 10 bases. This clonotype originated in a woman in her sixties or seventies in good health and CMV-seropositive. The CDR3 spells CASSMFGTGAPNTEAFF. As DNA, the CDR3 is TGTGCCAGTAGTATGTTTGGGACAGGGGCCCCGAACACTGAAGCTTTCTTT.